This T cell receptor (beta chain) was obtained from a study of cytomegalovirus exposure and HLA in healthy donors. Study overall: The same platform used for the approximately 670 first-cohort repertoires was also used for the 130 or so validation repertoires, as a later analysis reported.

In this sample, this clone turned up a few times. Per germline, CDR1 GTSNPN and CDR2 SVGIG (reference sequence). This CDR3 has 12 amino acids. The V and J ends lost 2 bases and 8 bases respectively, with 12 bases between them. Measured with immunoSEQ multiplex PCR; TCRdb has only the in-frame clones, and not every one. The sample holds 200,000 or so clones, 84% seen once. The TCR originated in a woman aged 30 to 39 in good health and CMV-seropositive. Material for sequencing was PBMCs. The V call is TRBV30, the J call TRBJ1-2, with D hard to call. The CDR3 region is CAWSRPPEGYTF. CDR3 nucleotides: TGTGCCTGGAGTCGTCCCCCCGAGGGCTACACCTTC.